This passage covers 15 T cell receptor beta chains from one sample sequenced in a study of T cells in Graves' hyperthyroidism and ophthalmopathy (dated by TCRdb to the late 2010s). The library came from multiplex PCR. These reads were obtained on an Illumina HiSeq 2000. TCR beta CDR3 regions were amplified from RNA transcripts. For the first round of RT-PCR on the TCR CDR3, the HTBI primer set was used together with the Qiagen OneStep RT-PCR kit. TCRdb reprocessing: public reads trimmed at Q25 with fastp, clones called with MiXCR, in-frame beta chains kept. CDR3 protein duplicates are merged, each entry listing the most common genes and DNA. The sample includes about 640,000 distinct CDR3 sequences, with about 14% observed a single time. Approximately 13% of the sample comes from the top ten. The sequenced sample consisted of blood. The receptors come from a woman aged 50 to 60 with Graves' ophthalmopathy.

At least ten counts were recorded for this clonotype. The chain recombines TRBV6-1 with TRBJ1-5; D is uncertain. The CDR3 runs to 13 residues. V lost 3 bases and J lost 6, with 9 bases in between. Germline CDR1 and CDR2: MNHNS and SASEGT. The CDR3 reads CASSERGRQPQHF. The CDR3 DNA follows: TGTGCCAGCAGTGAGCGGGGTCGTCAGCCCCAGCATTTT.

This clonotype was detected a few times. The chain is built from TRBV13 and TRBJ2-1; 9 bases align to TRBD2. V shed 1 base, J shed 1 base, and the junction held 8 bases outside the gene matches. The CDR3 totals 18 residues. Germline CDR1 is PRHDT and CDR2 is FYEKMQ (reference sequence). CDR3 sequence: CASSLARLAGVSYNEQFF. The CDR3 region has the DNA TGTGCCAGCAGCTTAGCGCGGTTAGCGGGAGTTTCCTACAATGAGCAGTTCTTC.

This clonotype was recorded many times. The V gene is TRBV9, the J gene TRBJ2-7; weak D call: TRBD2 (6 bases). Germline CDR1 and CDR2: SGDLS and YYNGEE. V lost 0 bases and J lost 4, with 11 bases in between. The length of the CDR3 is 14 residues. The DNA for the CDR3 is TGTGCCAGCAGCGTAGGCGGCGGGACGTACGAGCAGTACTTC. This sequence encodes CASSVGGGTYEQYF.

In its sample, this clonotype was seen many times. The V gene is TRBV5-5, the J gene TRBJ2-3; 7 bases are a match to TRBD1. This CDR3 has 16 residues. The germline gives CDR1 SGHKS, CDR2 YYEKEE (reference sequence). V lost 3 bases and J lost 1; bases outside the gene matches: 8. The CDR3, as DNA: TGTGCCAGCAGCTGGCGCCGGGACAGTGGCACAGATACGCAGTATTTT. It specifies CASSWRRDSGTDTQYF. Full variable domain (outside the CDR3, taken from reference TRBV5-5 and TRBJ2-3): DAGVTQSPTHLIKTRGQQVTLRCSPISGHKSVSWYQQVLGQGPQFIFQYYEKEERGRGNFPDRFSARQFPNYSSELNVNALLLGDSALYLCASSWRRDSGTDTQYFGPGTRLTVL.

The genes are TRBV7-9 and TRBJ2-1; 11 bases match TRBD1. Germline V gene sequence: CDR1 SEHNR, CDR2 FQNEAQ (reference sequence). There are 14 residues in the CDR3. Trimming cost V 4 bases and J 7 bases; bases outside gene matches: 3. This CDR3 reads CASSSWDRGNEQFF. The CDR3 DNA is TGTGCCAGCAGCTCCTGGGACAGGGGGAATGAGCAGTTCTTC.

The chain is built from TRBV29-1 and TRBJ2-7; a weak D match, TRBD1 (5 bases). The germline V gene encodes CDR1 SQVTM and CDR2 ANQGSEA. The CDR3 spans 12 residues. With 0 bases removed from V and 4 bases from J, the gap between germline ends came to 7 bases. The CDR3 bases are TGCAGCGTTGAAGAAAGGGGTTACGAGCAGTACTTC. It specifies CSVEERGYEQYF.

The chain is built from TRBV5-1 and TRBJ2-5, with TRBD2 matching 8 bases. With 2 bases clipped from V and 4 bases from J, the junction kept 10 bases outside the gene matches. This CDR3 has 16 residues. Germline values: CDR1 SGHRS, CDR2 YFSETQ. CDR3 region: CASSLRPGTRRETQYF. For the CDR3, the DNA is TGCGCCAGCAGCTTAAGGCCGGGGACTAGAAGAGAGACCCAGTACTTC.

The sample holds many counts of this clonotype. The CDR3 reads CASSLPPVDEQFF. CDR3 DNA sequence: TGTGCCAGCAGCTTACCCCCTGTCGATGAGCAGTTCTTC. This chain connects TRBV7-2 to TRBJ2-1; D not resolved. The germline V gene has CDR1 SGHTA and CDR2 FQGNSA. CDR3 length equals 13 residues. The V gene lost 2 bases and the J gene lost 8 bases, with 10 bases spanning the gap. The whole variable domain, remainder taken from reference TRBV7-2 and TRBJ2-1, is GAGVSQSPSNKVTEKGKDVELRCDPISGHTALYWYRQSLGQGLEFLIYFQGNSAPDKSGLPSDRFSAERTGGSVSTLTIQRTQQEDSAVYLCASSLPPVDEQFFGPGTRLTVL.

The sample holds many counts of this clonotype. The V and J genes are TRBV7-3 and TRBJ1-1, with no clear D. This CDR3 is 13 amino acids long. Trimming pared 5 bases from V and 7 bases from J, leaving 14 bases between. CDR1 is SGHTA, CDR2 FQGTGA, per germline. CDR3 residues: CASSLQREGEAFF. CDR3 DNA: TGTGCCAGCAGCCTCCAACGGGAGGGTGAAGCTTTCTTT. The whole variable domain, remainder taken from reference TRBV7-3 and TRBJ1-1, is GAGVSQTPSNKVTEKGKYVELRCDPISGHTALYWYRQSLGQGPEFLIYFQGTGAADDSGLPNDRFFAVRPEGSVSTLKIQRTERGDSAVYLCASSLQREGEAFFGQGTRLTVV.

The CDR3 DNA is TGCAGTGTCAGGGACCTGACGGGGTCGCCTGGCTACACCTTC. Its translation is CSVRDLTGSPGYTF. The rearrangement links TRBV20-1 to TRBJ1-2; the D gene is possibly TRBD1 (5 bases). The CDR3 totals 14 residues. Trimming took off 7 bases at V and 7 bases at J, with 22 bases between the two ends. Germline V gene data show CDR1 as DFQATT and CDR2 as SNEGSKA (reference sequence).

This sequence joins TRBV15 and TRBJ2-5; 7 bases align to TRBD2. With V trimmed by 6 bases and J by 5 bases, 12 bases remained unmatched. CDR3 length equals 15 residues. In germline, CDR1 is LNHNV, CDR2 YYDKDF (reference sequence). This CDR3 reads CATRTSLPRGETQYF. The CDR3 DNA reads TGTGCCACCAGGACTAGCTTACCCCGGGGGGAGACCCAGTACTTC.

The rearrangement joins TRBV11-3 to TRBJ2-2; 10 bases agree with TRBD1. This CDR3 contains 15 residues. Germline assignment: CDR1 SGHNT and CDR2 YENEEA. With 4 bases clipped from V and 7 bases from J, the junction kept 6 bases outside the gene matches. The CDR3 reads CASSSYGTGDGELFF. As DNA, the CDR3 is TGTGCCAGCAGCTCATACGGGACAGGGGACGGGGAGCTGTTTTTT.

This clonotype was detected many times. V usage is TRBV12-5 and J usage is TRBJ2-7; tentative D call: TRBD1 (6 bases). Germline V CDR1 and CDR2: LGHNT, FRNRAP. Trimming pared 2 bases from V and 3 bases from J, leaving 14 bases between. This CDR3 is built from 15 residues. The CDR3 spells CASGLTSRGFYEQYF. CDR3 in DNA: TGTGCTAGTGGTTTGACTTCCAGGGGTTTCTACGAGCAGTACTTC. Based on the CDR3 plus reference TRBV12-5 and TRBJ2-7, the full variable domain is DARVTQTPRHKVTEMGQEVTMRCQPILGHNTVFWYRQTMMQGLELLAYFRNRAPLDDSGMPKDRFSAEMPDATLATLKIQPSEPRDSAVYFCASGLTSRGFYEQYFGPGTRLTVT.

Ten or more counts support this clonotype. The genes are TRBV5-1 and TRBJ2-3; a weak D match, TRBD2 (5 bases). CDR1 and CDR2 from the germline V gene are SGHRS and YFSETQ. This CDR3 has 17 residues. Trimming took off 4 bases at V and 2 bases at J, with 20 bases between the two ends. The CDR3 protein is CASSPGRGLDHTDTQYF. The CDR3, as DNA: TGCGCCAGCAGCCCCGGGCGCGGGCTGGACCACACAGATACGCAGTATTTT. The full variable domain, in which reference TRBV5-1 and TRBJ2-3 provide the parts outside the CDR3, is KAGVTQTPRYLIKTRGQQVTLSCSPISGHRSVSWYQQTPGQGLQFLFEYFSETQRNKGNFPGRFSGRQFSNSRSEMNVSTLELGDSALYLCASSPGRGLDHTDTQYFGPGTRLTVL.

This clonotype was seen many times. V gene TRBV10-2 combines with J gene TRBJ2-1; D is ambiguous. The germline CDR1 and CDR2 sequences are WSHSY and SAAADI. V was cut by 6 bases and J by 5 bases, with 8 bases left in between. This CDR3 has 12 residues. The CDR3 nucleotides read TGCGCCAGCAGCGACCAGAACAATGAGCAGTTCTTC. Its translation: CASSDQNNEQFF.